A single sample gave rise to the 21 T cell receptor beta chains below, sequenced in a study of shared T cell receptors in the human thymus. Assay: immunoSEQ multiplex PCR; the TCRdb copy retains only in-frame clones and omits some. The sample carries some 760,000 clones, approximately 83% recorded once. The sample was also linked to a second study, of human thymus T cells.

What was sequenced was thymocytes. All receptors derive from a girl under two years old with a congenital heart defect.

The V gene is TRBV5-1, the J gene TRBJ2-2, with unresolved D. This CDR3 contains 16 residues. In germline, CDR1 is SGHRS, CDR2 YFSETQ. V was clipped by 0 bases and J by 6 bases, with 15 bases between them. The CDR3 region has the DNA TGCGCCAGCAGCTTGGACAGAAAATCTTCTGCCGGGGAGCTGTTTTTT. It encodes CASSLDRKSSAGELFF.

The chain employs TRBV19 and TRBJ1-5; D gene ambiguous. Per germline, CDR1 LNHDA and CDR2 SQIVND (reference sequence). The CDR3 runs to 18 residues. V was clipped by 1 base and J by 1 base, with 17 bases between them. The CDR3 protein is CASSIGSRGRASNQPQHF. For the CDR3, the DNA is TGTGCCAGTAGTATAGGGTCTCGGGGAAGAGCGAGCAATCAGCCCCAGCATTTT. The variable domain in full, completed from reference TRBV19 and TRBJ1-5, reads DGGITQSPKYLFRKEGQNVTLSCEQNLNHDAMYWYRQDPGQGLRLIYYSQIVNDFQKGDIAEGYSVSREKKESFPLTVTSAQKNPTAFYLCASSIGSRGRASNQPQHFGDGTRLSIL.

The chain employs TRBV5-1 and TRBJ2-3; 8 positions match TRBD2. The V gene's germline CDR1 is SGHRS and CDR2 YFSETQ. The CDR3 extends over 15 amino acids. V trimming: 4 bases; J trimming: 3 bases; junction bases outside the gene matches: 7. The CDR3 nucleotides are TGCGCCAGCAGCCCCGAAGCGGGGGAGACAGATACGCAGTATTTT. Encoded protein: CASSPEAGETDTQYF.

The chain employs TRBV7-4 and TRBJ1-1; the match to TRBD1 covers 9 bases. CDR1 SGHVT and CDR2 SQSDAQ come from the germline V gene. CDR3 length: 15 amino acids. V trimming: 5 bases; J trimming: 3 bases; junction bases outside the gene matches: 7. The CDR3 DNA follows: TGTGCCAGCAGCCCCCGGGACAGGGCGGACACTGAAGCTTTCTTT. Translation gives CASSPRDRADTEAFF.

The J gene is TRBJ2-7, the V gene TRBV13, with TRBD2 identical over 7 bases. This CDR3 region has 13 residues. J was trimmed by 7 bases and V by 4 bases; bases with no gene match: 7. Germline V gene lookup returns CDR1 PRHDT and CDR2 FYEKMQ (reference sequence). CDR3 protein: CASSWRLAREQYF. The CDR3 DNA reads TGTGCCAGCAGCTGGAGACTAGCTCGAGAGCAGTACTTC.

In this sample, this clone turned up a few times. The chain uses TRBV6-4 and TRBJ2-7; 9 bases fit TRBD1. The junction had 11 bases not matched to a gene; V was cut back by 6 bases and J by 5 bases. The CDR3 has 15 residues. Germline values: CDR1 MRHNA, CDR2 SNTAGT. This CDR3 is CASSNTTGGRDEQYF. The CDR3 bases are TGTGCCAGCAGCAATACAACAGGGGGCCGGGACGAGCAGTACTTC.

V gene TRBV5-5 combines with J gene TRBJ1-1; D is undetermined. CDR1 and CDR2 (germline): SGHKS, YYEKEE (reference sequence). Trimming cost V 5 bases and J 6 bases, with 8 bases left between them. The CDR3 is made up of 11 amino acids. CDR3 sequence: CASRALAEAFF. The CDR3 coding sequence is TGTGCCAGCAGAGCCCTCGCTGAAGCTTTCTTT.

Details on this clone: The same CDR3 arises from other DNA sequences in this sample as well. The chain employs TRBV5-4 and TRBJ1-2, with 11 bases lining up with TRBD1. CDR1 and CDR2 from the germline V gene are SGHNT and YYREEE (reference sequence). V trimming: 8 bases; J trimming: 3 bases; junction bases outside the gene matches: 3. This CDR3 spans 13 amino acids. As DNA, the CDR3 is TGTGCCAGTCGGACAGGGGGCGACTATGGCTACACCTTC. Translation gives CASRTGGDYGYTF.

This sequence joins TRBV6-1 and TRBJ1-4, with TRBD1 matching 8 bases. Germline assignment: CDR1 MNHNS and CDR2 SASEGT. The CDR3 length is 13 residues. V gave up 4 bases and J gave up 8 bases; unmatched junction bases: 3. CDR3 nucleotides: TGTGCCAGCAGTGGAGGGGACAGGGAAAAACTGTTTTTT. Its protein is CASSGGDREKLFF.

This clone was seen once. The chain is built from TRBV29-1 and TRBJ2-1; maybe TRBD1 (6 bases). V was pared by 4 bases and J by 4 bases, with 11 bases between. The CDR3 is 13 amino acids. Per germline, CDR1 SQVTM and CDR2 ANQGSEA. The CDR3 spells CSVARGSYNEQFF. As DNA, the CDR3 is TGCAGCGTTGCCAGGGGTTCGTACAATGAGCAGTTCTTC.

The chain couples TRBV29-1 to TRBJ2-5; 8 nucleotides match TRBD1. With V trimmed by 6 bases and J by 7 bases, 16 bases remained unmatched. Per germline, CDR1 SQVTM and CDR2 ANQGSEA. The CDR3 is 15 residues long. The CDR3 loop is CSVALQDRVDGTQYF. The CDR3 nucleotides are TGCAGCGTCGCCCTTCAGGACAGGGTCGACGGGACCCAGTACTTC. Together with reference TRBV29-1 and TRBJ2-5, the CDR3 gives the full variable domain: SAVISQKPSRDICQRGTSLTIQCQVDSQVTMMFWYRQQPGQSLTLIATANQGSEATYESGFVIDKFPISRPNLTFSTLTVSNMSPEDSSIYLCSVALQDRVDGTQYFGPGTRLLVL.

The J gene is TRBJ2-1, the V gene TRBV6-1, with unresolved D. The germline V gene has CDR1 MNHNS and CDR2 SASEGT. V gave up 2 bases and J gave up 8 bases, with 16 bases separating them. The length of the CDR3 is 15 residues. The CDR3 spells CASSEPFLHRDEQFF. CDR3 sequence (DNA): TGTGCCAGCAGTGAACCCTTCTTGCACCGGGATGAGCAGTTCTTC.

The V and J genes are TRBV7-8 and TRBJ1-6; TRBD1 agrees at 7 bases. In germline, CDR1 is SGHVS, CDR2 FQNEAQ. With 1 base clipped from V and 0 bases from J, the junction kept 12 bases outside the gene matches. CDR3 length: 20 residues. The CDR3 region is CASSLGSVRDRSSYNSPLHF. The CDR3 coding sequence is TGTGCCAGCAGCTTAGGTTCGGTTCGGGACAGAAGCTCCTATAATTCACCCCTCCACTTT.

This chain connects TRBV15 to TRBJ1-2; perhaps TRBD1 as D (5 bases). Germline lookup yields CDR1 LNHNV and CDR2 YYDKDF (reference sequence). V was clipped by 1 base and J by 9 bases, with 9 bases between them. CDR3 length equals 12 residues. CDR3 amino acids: CATSRGGGSYTF. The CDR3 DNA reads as TGTGCCACCAGCAGAGGGGGGGGGAGCTACACCTTC.

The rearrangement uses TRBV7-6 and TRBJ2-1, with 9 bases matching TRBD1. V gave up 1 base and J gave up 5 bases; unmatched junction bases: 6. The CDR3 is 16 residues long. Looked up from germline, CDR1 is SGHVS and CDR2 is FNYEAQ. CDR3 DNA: TGTGCCAGCAGCTTAGGAGGGACAGGGAGAAACAATGAGCAGTTCTTC. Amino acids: CASSLGGTGRNNEQFF.

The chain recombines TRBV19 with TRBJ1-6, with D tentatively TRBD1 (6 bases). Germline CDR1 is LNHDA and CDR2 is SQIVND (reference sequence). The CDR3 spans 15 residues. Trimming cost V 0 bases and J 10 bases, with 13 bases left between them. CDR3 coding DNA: TGTGCCAGTAGTATAGAAACAGGGCCCTGGTCACCCCTCCACTTT. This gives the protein CASSIETGPWSPLHF.

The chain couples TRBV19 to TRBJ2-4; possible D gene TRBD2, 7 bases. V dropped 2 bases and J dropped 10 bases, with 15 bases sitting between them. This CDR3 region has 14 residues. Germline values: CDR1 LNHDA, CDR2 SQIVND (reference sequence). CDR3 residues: CASSIIPQGGIQYF. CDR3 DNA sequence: TGTGCCAGTAGTATAATACCACAGGGAGGGATTCAGTACTTC.

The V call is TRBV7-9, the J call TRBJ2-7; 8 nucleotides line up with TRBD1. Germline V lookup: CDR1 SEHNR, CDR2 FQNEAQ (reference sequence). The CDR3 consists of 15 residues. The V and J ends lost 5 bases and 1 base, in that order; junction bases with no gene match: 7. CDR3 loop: CASSGQGSSSYEQYF. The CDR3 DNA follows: TGTGCCAGCAGCGGACAGGGAAGCTCTTCCTACGAGCAGTACTTC.

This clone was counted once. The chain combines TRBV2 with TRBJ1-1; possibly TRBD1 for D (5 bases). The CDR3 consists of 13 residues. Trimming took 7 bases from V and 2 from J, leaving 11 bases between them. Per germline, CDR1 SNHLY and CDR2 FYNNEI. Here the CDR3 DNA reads TGTGCCAGCATGGACACCGTTAACACTGAAGCTTTCTTT. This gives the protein CASMDTVNTEAFF.

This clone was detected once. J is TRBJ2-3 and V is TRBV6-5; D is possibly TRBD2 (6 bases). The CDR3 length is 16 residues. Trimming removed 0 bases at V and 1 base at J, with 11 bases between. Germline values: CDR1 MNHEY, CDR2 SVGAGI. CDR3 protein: CASSYSRDCCTDTQYF. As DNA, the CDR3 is TGTGCCAGCAGTTACTCCCGGGACTGTTGCACAGATACGCAGTATTTT.

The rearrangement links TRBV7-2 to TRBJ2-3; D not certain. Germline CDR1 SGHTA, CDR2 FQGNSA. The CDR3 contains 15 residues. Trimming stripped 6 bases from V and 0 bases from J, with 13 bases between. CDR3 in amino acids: CASRRHPISTDTQYF. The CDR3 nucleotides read TGTGCCAGCAGACGTCATCCTATAAGCACAGATACGCAGTATTTT.